The rows below give T cell receptor beta chains drawn from one sample of a study of blood T cell repertoires in COVID-19. The table came from immunoSEQ multiplex PCR; TCRdb's copy has only in-frame clones and leaves some out. The table lists some 150,000 clones, around four fifths of them singletons. Sequenced input: PBMCs or T cells enriched from blood (not recorded which). The receptors come from a woman aged 50 to 60 in a cohort exposed to, infected with or recovered from COVID-19 (not recorded which). CDR3s include the opening cysteine and the closing phenylalanine or tryptophan. Fields, in order: J gene, D gene, clone size, V gene, CDR3 protein, CDR3 DNA. A D gene is named only where the DNA matches it firmly. Clone sizes are given selectively: once, few, many, or a class where the clone is expanded.

J: TRBJ2-5; D: TRBD1; size: NA; V: TRBV24-1; CDR3: CATSDSGQAYQETQYF; DNA: TGTGCCACCAGTGATTCGGGACAGGCCTACCAAGAGACCCAGTACTTC
J: TRBJ1-4; D: NA; size: NA; V: TRBV10-1; CDR3: CASSESGREKLFF; DNA: TGCGCCAGCAGTGAGTCGGGGAGAGAAAAACTGTTTTTT
J: TRBJ2-7; D: NA; size: NA; V: TRBV7-8; CDR3: CASSLVSLYEQYF; DNA: TGTGCCAGCAGCTTAGTTAGCCTCTACGAGCAGTACTTC
J: TRBJ1-1; D: NA; size: NA; V: TRBV28; CDR3: CASSLDVGDEAFF; DNA: TGTGCCAGCAGTTTAGACGTGGGAGATGAAGCTTTCTTT
J: TRBJ2-6; D: NA; size: NA; V: TRBV15; CDR3: CATSSDTKSSGANVLTF; DNA: TGTGCCACCAGCAGCGACACCAAGAGCTCTGGGGCCAACGTCCTGACTTTC
J: TRBJ2-2; D: TRBD2; size: NA; V: TRBV9; CDR3: CASTARGGANTGELFF; DNA: TGTGCCAGCACGGCCCGGGGGGGCGCGAACACCGGGGAGCTGTTTTTT
J: TRBJ2-3; D: TRBD1; size: once; V: TRBV7-2; CDR3: CASSSRQGLLSTDTQYF; DNA: TGTGCCAGCAGCTCAAGACAGGGGCTACTCAGCACAGATACGCAGTATTTT
J: TRBJ2-3; D: NA; size: NA; V: TRBV7-9; CDR3: CASSLEFGSESDTQYF; DNA: TGTGCCAGCAGCTTAGAATTCGGTAGCGAGTCCGATACGCAGTATTTT
J: TRBJ1-1; D: NA; size: NA; V: TRBV12-5; CDR3: CASMSSLNTEAFF; DNA: TGTGCTTCTATGTCTTCGCTGAACACTGAAGCTTTCTTT
J: TRBJ2-3; D: NA; size: few; V: TRBV6-6; CDR3: CASSPLGIDTQYF; DNA: TGTGCCAGCAGTCCACTAGGGATAGATACGCAGTATTTT
J: TRBJ1-2; D: TRBD1; size: NA; V: TRBV30; CDR3: CAWSKGGQGYYGYTF; DNA: TGTGCCTGGAGTAAAGGAGGACAGGGATACTATGGCTACACCTTC
J: TRBJ2-3; D: TRBD2; size: NA; V: TRBV7-6; CDR3: CASSQLTGLADPSTDTQYF; DNA: TGTGCCAGCAGTCAACTTACGGGACTAGCGGATCCTAGCACAGATACGCAGTATTTT
J: TRBJ2-5; D: TRBD1; size: once; V: TRBV7-9; CDR3: CASSMGQGRQETQYF; DNA: TGTGCCAGCAGCATGGGACAGGGAAGACAAGAGACCCAGTACTTC
J: TRBJ1-4; D: NA; size: NA; V: TRBV10-3; CDR3: CAISDSTVEKLFF; DNA: TGTGCCATCAGTGATTCTACAGTAGAAAAACTGTTTTTT
J: TRBJ2-7; D: TRBD1; size: NA; V: TRBV28; CDR3: CASRATGVGSYEQYF; DNA: TGTGCCAGCAGGGCAACAGGGGTCGGTTCCTACGAGCAGTACTTC
J: TRBJ1-1; D: NA; size: NA; V: TRBV20-1; CDR3: CSASEERAEAFF; DNA: TGCAGTGCTAGTGAGGAGCGGGCAGAAGCTTTCTTT
J: TRBJ1-2; D: NA; size: NA; V: TRBV19; CDR3: CASSIWGPGNYGYTF; DNA: TGTGCCAGTAGTATATGGGGCCCGGGTAACTATGGCTACACCTTC